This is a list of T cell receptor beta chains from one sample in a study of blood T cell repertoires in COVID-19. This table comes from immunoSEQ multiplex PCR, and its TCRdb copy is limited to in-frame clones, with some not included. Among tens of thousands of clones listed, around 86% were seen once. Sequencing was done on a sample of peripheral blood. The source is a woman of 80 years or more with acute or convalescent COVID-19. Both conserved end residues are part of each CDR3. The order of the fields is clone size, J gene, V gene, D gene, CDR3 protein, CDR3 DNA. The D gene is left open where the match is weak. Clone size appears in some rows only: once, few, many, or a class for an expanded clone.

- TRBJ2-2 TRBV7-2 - CASSLERLGNTGELFF TGTGCCAGCAGCTTAGAGAGACTAGGGAACACCGGGGAGCTGTTTTTT
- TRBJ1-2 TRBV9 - CASSSRGGYTF TGTGCCAGCAGCTCTCGGGGTGGCTACACCTTC
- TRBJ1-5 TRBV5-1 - CASSVGTTSNQPQHF TGCGCCAGCAGCGTAGGGACAACCAGCAATCAGCCCCAGCATTTT
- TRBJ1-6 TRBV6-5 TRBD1 CASSIYRGLGSPLHF TGTGCCAGCAGCATCTACAGGGGGCTTGGATCACCCCTCCACTTT
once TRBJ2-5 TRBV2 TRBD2 CASCDGLAGGVWETQYF TGTGCCAGCTGTGATGGACTAGCGGGGGGTGTCTGGGAGACCCAGTACTTC
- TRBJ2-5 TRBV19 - CASSLGGGVGETQYF TGTGCCAGTAGTCTAGGGGGCGGGGTTGGAGAGACCCAGTACTTC
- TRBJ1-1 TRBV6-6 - CASSYQGGGTEAFF TGTGCCAGCAGTTACCAAGGCGGTGGGACTGAAGCTTTCTTT
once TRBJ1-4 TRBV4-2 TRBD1 CASSQGDRGTNEKLFF TGTGCCAGCAGCCAGGGGGACAGGGGGACTAATGAAAAACTGTTTTTT
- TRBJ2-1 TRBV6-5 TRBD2 CASSTAAGGPSEQFF TGTGCCAGCAGTACCGCAGCGGGGGGGCCATCGGAGCAGTTCTTC
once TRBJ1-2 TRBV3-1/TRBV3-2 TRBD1 CASSLPGQGVTGYTF TGTGCCAGCAGTTTACCGGGACAGGGTGTTACTGGCTACACCTTC
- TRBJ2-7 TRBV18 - CASSTGRGDYEQYF TGTGCCAGCTCGACCGGCAGGGGCGACTACGAGCAGTACTTC
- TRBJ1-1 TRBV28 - CASTRTGNTEAFF TGTGCCAGCACTCGAACAGGGAACACTGAAGCTTTCTTT
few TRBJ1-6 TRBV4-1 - CASSLDSSSPVYNSPLHF TGCGCCAGCAGCCTGGACAGCTCAAGCCCTGTCTATAATTCACCCCTCCACTTT
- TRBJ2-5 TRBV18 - CASSPGLQETQYF TGTGCCAGTTCCCCAGGGCTCCAAGAGACCCAGTACTTC
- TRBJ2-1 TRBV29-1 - CSVQGAGNYNEQFF TGCAGCGTACAAGGGGCAGGGAACTACAATGAGCAGTTCTTC
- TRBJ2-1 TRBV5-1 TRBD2 CASSLDVSGHNEQFF TGCGCCAGCAGCTTGGACGTTAGCGGGCACAATGAGCAGTTCTTC
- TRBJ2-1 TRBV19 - CASSPATAYNEQFF TGTGCCAGTAGTCCCGCCACAGCCTACAATGAGCAGTTCTTC
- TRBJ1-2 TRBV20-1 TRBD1 CSASQGTGDFQGVGYTF TGCAGTGCTAGTCAGGGGACAGGGGATTTTCAGGGGGTCGGCTACACCTTC
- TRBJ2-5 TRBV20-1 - CSAPVSETQYF TGCAGTGCCCCAGTATCAGAGACCCAGTACTTC
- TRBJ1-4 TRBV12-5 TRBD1 CASGSGDRGNEKLFF TGTGCTAGTGGTTCCGGGGACAGGGGCAATGAAAAACTGTTTTTT
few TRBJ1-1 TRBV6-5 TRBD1 CASIGQGGVNTEAFF TGTGCCAGCATAGGACAGGGCGGCGTGAACACTGAAGCTTTCTTT
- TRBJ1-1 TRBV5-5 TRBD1 CASSRTPQGRQGNTEAFF TGTGCCAGCAGCAGAACCCCACAGGGGCGACAGGGGAACACTGAAGCTTTCTTT
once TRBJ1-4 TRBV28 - CASRVDSEKLFF TGTGCCAGCAGAGTTGACAGTGAAAAACTGTTTTTT
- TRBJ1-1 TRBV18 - CASSRQSLNTEAFF TGTGCCAGCTCACGACAGAGCTTGAACACTGAAGCTTTCTTT
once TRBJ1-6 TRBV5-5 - CASSVTVENSRNSPLHF TGTGCCAGCAGCGTTACCGTCGAAAACAGTCGTAATTCACCCCTCCACTTT
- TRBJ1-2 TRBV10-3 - CAISEEGTGANYGYTF TGTGCCATCAGTGAAGAGGGAACGGGGGCTAACTATGGCTACACCTTC
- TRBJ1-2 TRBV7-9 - CASSLSGTFIGGYTF TGTGCCAGCAGCTTGTCCGGGACATTCATCGGGGGCTACACCTTC
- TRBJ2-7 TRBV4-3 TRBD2 CASSKRTSSYEQYF TGCGCCAGCAGCAAACGGACTAGCTCCTACGAGCAGTACTTC
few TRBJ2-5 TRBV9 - CASTRAGSQETQYF TGTGCCAGTACACGGGCGGGATCTCAAGAGACCCAGTACTTC
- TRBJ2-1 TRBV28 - CASSYGNYNEQFF TGTGCCAGCAGTTACGGGAATTACAATGAGCAGTTCTTC
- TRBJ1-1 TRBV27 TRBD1 CASSSIRGTGHTEAFF TGTGCCAGCAGTTCTATCAGGGGGACAGGTCATACTGAAGCTTTCTTT
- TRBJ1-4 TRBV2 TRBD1 CASRNRGPGEKLFF TGTGCCAGCAGGAACAGGGGGCCCGGTGAAAAACTGTTTTTT
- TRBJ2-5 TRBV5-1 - CASSYGSGGEETQYF TGCGCCAGCAGCTACGGGAGTGGGGGAGAGGAGACCCAGTACTTC
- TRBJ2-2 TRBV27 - CASSLSSGNTGELFF TGTGCCAGCAGTTTATCGTCGGGAAACACCGGGGAGCTGTTTTTT
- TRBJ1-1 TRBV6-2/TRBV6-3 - CASSSNPTRAFF TGTGCCAGCAGTTCTAATCCAACCCGAGCTTTCTTT
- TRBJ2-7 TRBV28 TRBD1 CASARDSSYEQYF TGTGCCAGCGCGAGGGACAGCTCCTACGAGCAGTACTTC
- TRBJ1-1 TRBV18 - CASSPGREEGTEAFF TGTGCCAGCTCACCAGGCAGGGAGGAGGGAACTGAAGCTTTCTTT
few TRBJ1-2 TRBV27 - CASSLSPQVYGYTF TGTGCCAGCAGTTTATCGCCACAGGTTTATGGCTACACCTTC
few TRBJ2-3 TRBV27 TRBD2 CASRVGLAGATDTQYF TGTGCCAGCAGAGTCGGGCTAGCGGGGGCCACAGATACGCAGTATTTT
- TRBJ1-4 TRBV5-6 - CASSLAGRVNEKLFF TGTGCCAGCAGCTTGGCGGGGAGAGTCAATGAAAAACTGTTTTTT
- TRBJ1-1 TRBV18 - CASSPIGRGDTEAFF TGTGCCAGCTCACCAATAGGCAGGGGAGACACTGAAGCTTTCTTT
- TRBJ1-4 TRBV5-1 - CASSFTGVRIINEKLFF TGCGCCAGCAGCTTTACCGGGGTCAGGATTATAAATGAAAAACTGTTTTTT
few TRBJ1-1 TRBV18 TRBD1 CASSPRGQGSNTEAFF TGTGCCAGCTCACCAAGGGGACAGGGGTCAAACACTGAAGCTTTCTTT